This TCR beta chain was captured in a study of blood T cell repertoires in COVID-19. CDR3 size: 14 residues. Germline V gene lookup returns CDR1 LNHDA and CDR2 SQIVND (reference sequence). V shed 5 bases and J shed 0 bases, with 8 bases lying between them. Here immunoSEQ multiplex PCR was the method, and the copy in TCRdb shows in-frame clones only, minus some. The sample includes about 95,000 clones, about four fifths seen only once; the top ten take more than 4%. The sequencing sample was made of peripheral blood. The source of this sequence is an older man with COVID-19, enrolled during active disease. The chain is built from TRBV19 and TRBJ1-5; perhaps TRBD1 as D (6 bases). As DNA, the CDR3 is TGTGCCAGTAGTGGACAGTATAGCAATCAGCCCCAGCATTTT. This gives the protein CASSGQYSNQPQHF.